This TCR beta chain was found in a study of T cell repertoires in cytomegalovirus infection. Study-level information: Signatures in public TCR beta sequences pointed to both CMV infection and matching HLA type.

One entry per CDR3 protein results from TCRdb running MiXCR on the reads. The table includes approximately 240,000 distinct CDR3 sequences, 9% to 15% detected once. This clonotype has at least ten counts. What it binds is not known. CDR1 and CDR2 from the germline V gene are MNHEY and SVGAGI. Unmatched junction bases numbered 13, after V lost 6 bases and J lost 6 bases. CDR3 length: 16 residues. Whole-study findings and limits: People with CMV and the relevant HLA were identified by cumulative public TCR beta family frequency. Dominating the ex vivo response were HLA-C-restricted CMV-specific TCR beta clonotypes.

The sequenced sample consisted of PBMCs. This TCR came from a human donor in good health (CMV status not recorded). Some clones in this sample may be carry-over from other donors' samples. The rearrangement links TRBV6-5 to TRBJ2-1; 8 positions agree with TRBD2. In nucleotides, the CDR3 is TGTGCCAGCAGCTCAGGGAGCGGGAGCGATCCCAATGAGCAGTTCTTC. Translated, it gives CASSSGSGSDPNEQFF.